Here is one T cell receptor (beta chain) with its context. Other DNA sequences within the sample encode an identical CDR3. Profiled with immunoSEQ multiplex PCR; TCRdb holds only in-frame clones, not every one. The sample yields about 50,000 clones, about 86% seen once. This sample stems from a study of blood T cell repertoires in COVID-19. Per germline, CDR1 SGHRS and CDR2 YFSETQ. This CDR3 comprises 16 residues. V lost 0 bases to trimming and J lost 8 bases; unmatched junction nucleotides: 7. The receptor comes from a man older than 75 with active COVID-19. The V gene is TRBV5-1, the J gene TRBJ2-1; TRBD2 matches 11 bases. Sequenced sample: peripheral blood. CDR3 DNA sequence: TGCGCCAGCAGCTTGGCCTTAGCGGGGGGGCGGGATGAGCAGTTCTTC. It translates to CASSLALAGGRDEQFF.